This TCR beta chain derives from a study of a mutant IDH1 vaccine in newly diagnosed glioma. The data were produced by immunoSEQ multiplex PCR, yet TCRdb's version contains in-frame clones alone and is incomplete. The data show over 80,000 clones, roughly 89% seen once. Time point defined: baseline, week 1 (first vaccination visit). Treatment meaning: pre-vaccination baseline after standard-of-care therapy. V shed 1 base and J shed 11 bases, with 18 bases lying between them. The CDR3 runs to 15 residues. Germline V gives CDR1 GTSNPN, CDR2 SVGIG (reference sequence). The source is a woman in her forties or fifties with glioma. This specimen was PBMCs, taken from a glioma patient treated with radiotherapy, temozolomide or both. The gene calls are TRBV30 and TRBJ1-6; tentative D call: TRBD1 (5 bases). The CDR3: CAWSARGRVNPPLHF. The CDR3 DNA follows: TGTGCCTGGAGTGCCCGGGGCAGAGTCAATCCACCCCTCCACTTT.